This record concerns one TCR beta chain sequence. Its antigen remains unidentified. Using immunoSEQ multiplex PCR, the repertoire was profiled, and TCRdb retains in-frame clones only, with some absent. Of some 30,000 clones listed, about 80% are singletons. These data are taken from a study of chemoradiotherapy in HPV16-positive cancers. Study details: Candidate HPV-specific clones and shared TCR motifs came from a couple of HPV16-positive patients. General study findings and limits: Candidate HPV-specific clones and E7-related TCR motifs grew in tumor during treatment. Only two HPV16-positive patients supplied the functional HPV-specificity definition.

This TCR came from a human donor with HPV-associated anogenital cancer. Sample: blood, taken from a patient who underwent chemoradiotherapy.

The CDR3 protein is CASSLQVRDTEAFF. The CDR3 region has the DNA TGTGCCAGCAGTCTACAGGTGAGGGACACTGAAGCTTTCTTT. The chain couples TRBV9 to TRBJ1-1; D may be TRBD1 (5 bases). Germline V gives CDR1 SGDLS, CDR2 YYNGEE. CDR3 size: 14 residues. V lost 5 bases to trimming and J lost 3 bases, with 14 bases between them. Full variable domain (missing parts from reference TRBV9 and TRBJ1-1): DSGVTQTPKHLITATGQRVTLRCSPRSGDLSVYWYQQSLDQGLQFLIQYYNGEERAKGNILERFSAQQFPDLHSELNLSSLELGDSALYFCASSLQVRDTEAFFGQGTRLTVV.